Following are 25 T cell receptor beta chains from one sample sequenced in a study of cytomegalovirus exposure and HLA in healthy donors. In the PCR, 60 Vbeta and 13 Jbeta primers were used. Method: immunoSEQ multiplex PCR; TCRdb's copy keeps in-frame clones and lacks some. The sample lists some 110,000 clones; around 10% were seen once. The sequencing input was PBMCs. Receptors were obtained from a man aged 35 to 55 in good health and CMV-seropositive.

There are a few counts of this clone. The chain employs TRBV29-1 and TRBJ1-4; D call uncertain. The CDR3 loop spans 13 amino acids. Germline V gene sequence: CDR1 SQVTM, CDR2 ANQGSEA. Between the trimmed V and J ends, which lost 5 bases and 6 bases, there was a span of 13 bases. The CDR3: CSVSSSRDEKLFF. CDR3 bases: TGCAGCGTTTCATCCTCACGGGATGAAAAACTGTTTTTT.

This rearrangement joins TRBV9 to TRBJ1-1; D is undetermined. The germline V gene encodes CDR1 SGDLS and CDR2 YYNGEE. Trimming left V 0 bases short and J 0 bases short, with 6 bases between. This CDR3 spans 14 amino acids. For the CDR3, the DNA is TGTGCCAGCAGCGTAGGACAACTGAACACTGAAGCTTTCTTT. Its translation is CASSVGQLNTEAFF.

This chain links TRBV28 with TRBJ2-5; TRBD1 is a possible D gene (6 bases). The DNA end is a closer match to TRBJ2-7, so the J assignment may be wrong. The CDR3 contains 17 residues. In germline, CDR1 is MDHEN, CDR2 SYDVKM. CDR3 protein: CASIEAPLGQRGYEQYF. CDR3 nucleotides: TGTGCCAGCATCGAGGCCCCGCTGGGACAACGGGGCTACGAGCAGTACTTC.

This sequence joins TRBV4-1 and TRBJ1-2, with TRBD1 identical over 11 bases. V shed 1 base and J 10 bases; nucleotides not matched to a gene: 11. The germline gives CDR1 MGHRA, CDR2 YSYEKL. CDR3 length: 16 amino acids. The CDR3, as DNA: TGCGCCAGCAGCCAAGGCGGACAGGGGGCGTCCGGTGTCTACACCTTC. This encodes CASSQGGQGASGVYTF.

The chain combines TRBV19 with TRBJ2-1, with 11 bases fitting TRBD2. Germline V gene lookup returns CDR1 LNHDA and CDR2 SQIVND (reference sequence). The CDR3 spans 14 residues. The junction had 4 bases not matched to a gene; V was cut back by 4 bases and J by 8 bases. CDR3 sequence reads: CASSRDSGRDEQFF. The CDR3 coding sequence is TGTGCCAGTAGTAGGGATAGCGGGAGGGATGAGCAGTTCTTC.

This clone came up a few times. J is TRBJ1-1 and V is TRBV7-9, with D unresolved. Germline values: CDR1 SEHNR, CDR2 FQNEAQ (reference sequence). This CDR3 has 14 amino acids. V lost 6 bases and J lost 3, with 14 bases in between. CDR3 sequence (DNA): TGTGCCAGCAGTTCCCCGCTGTTAGACACTGAAGCTTTCTTT. It encodes CASSSPLLDTEAFF.

This clone was observed a few times. V usage is TRBV25-1 and J usage is TRBJ1-1; TRBD1 matches at 9 bases. In germline, CDR1 is MGHDK, CDR2 SYGVNS. The CDR3 has 13 amino acids. J lost 7 bases, V lost 6 bases, and 6 bases had no gene match. In nucleotides, the CDR3 is TGTGCCAGCAGCGCGGGACAGGGAATTGAAGCTTTCTTT. As protein: CASSAGQGIEAFF.

The chain is built from TRBV5-1 and TRBJ1-5, with D tentatively TRBD1 (6 bases). V lost 4 bases and J 6 bases, leaving 17 bases between the germline ends. CDR3 length: 15 amino acids. The germline gives CDR1 SGHRS, CDR2 YFSETQ. The CDR3 sequence: CASSPEGGASQPQHF. The CDR3 DNA sequence: TGCGCCAGCAGCCCAGAGGGGGGGGCGAGTCAGCCCCAGCATTTT.

The V and J genes are TRBV6-1 and TRBJ2-7; D is undetermined. The CDR3 has 14 residues. The germline V gene encodes CDR1 MNHNS and CDR2 SASEGT. The V end lost 5 bases, the J end lost 3 bases, and 14 bases lay between the germline ends. CDR3 bases: TGTGCCAGCAGTCGGTCCCAGGTGGGCTACGAGCAGTACTTC. Residues: CASSRSQVGYEQYF.

This clone has a handful of counts. The chain carries TRBV7-8 and TRBJ2-7; no definite D call. In germline, CDR1 is SGHVS, CDR2 FQNEAQ. V was pared by 1 base and J by 4 bases, with 5 bases between. The CDR3 length is 12 residues. CDR3 amino acids: CASSLVEYEQYF. The CDR3 nucleotides are TGTGCCAGCAGCTTAGTAGAGTACGAGCAGTACTTC.

This clone was counted a few times. The chain links TRBV11-2 to TRBJ2-3; D is perhaps TRBD1 (7 bases). The V gene's germline CDR1 is SGHAT and CDR2 FQNNGV. The V end was cut by 1 base, the J end by 4 bases, with 15 bases between. The CDR3 runs to 16 residues. CDR3 region: CASSLVAGGNSDTQYF. The CDR3 DNA reads as TGTGCCAGCAGCTTAGTGGCAGGGGGGAATTCAGATACGCAGTATTTT. Using reference TRBV11-2 and TRBJ2-3 for the parts outside the CDR3, the full variable domain is EAGVAQSPRYKIIEKRQSVAFWCNPISGHATLYWYQQILGQGPKLLIQFQNNGVVDDSQLPKDRFSAERLKGVDSTLKIQPAKLEDSAVYLCASSLVAGGNSDTQYFGPGTRLTVL.

The rearrangement uses TRBV28 and TRBJ1-2, with TRBD1 matching 7 bases. This CDR3 spans 16 amino acids. The V segment lost 4 bases and the J segment 7 bases; nucleotides outside the gene matches: 15. Germline CDR1 MDHEN, CDR2 SYDVKM. CDR3 in DNA: TGTGCCAGCAGTTCCCAAAACCGGGACAGACCGTCTGGCTACACCTTC. It specifies CASSSQNRDRPSGYTF.

The rearrangement links TRBV29-1 to TRBJ2-1, with a possible D match to TRBD2 (6 bases). The CDR3 contains 13 residues. The germline gives CDR1 SQVTM, CDR2 ANQGSEA. Trimming stripped 1 base from V and 7 bases from J, with 11 bases between. The CDR3 loop is CSVEGRAGNEQFF. The CDR3 DNA reads TGCAGCGTTGAAGGGAGGGCGGGAAATGAGCAGTTCTTC.

This clone was observed a few times. The CDR3 protein is CASSLGGTMVETQYF. For the CDR3, the DNA is TGTGCCAGCAGCCTCGGAGGGACGATGGTAGAGACCCAGTACTTC. The chain is built from TRBV6-5 and TRBJ2-5; weak D call: TRBD2 (6 bases). CDR1 is MNHEY and CDR2 is SVGAGI in the germline V gene. The germline V and J ends were trimmed by 6 bases and 4 bases, with 18 bases remaining between them. There are 15 residues in the CDR3.

The CDR3 loop reads CASSPDGTKGASGNTIYF. As DNA, the CDR3 is TGTGCCAGCAGCCCTGACGGGACTAAAGGGGCCTCTGGAAACACCATATATTTT. The gene calls are TRBV28 and TRBJ1-3; D might be TRBD1 (5 bases). The CDR3 extends over 18 amino acids. Germline lookup yields CDR1 MDHEN and CDR2 SYDVKM. Trimming pared 6 bases from V and 0 bases from J, leaving 21 bases between.

The chain combines TRBV9 with TRBJ2-1; TRBD1 might be the D (5 bases). Per germline, CDR1 SGDLS and CDR2 YYNGEE. V was clipped by 3 bases and J by 2 bases, with 15 bases between them. This CDR3 comprises 16 residues. CDR3 sequence reads: CASSAEGALPYNEQFF. CDR3 DNA sequence: TGTGCCAGCAGCGCCGAAGGGGCGCTCCCCTACAATGAGCAGTTCTTC.

This clone showed up just a few times. The J gene is TRBJ2-7, the V gene TRBV28; D remains ambiguous. The CDR3 contains 12 residues. V lost 6 bases, J lost 3 bases, and 9 bases lay in between. Germline V gene sequence: CDR1 MDHEN, CDR2 SYDVKM. DNA of the CDR3: TGTGCCAGCAGCCCAGGATACTACGAGCAGTACTTC. It yields the protein CASSPGYYEQYF.

This clone has only a few counts. CDR3 DNA: TGTGCCAGCAGCGTAGGGGGAGGGACGGGGGAGACCCAGTACTTC. Its protein is CASSVGGGTGETQYF. The V and J genes are TRBV9 and TRBJ2-5, with 7 positions matching TRBD2. Trimming removed 0 bases from V and 5 bases from J; junction bases left unmatched: 7. Per germline, CDR1 SGDLS and CDR2 YYNGEE. This CDR3 has 15 amino acids.

The rearrangement joins TRBV10-3 to TRBJ2-1; 7 nucleotides match TRBD2. From germline, CDR1 is ENHRY and CDR2 SYGVKD. This CDR3 region has 16 residues. Trimming at V came to 0 bases and at J to 4 bases, leaving 6 bases not matched to a gene. The CDR3 is CAISESGAGAYNEQFF. The CDR3 coding sequence is TGTGCCATCAGTGAGTCCGGGGCGGGAGCATACAATGAGCAGTTCTTC.

The chain couples TRBV5-4 to TRBJ2-5, with 12 bases fitting TRBD1. Trimming removed 4 bases from V and 5 bases from J; junction bases left unmatched: 6. This CDR3 region has 15 residues. Germline V lookup: CDR1 SGHNT, CDR2 YYREEE (reference sequence). The CDR3 DNA follows: TGTGCCAGCAGCAACGGGACAGGGGGCCGGGAGACCCAGTACTTC. Translation: CASSNGTGGRETQYF.

The V call is TRBV18, the J call TRBJ2-5; perhaps TRBD2 as D (6 bases). Trimming left V 4 bases short and J 3 bases short, with 9 bases between. Germline V gene sequence: CDR1 KGHSH, CDR2 LQKENI. The CDR3 has 13 residues. CDR3 coding DNA: TGTGCCAGCTCACGCGGGGAGAAAGAGACCCAGTACTTC. Its translation: CASSRGEKETQYF.

The V gene is TRBV7-9, the J gene TRBJ1-3; weak D call: TRBD1 (6 bases). Trimming cost V 9 bases and J 1 base, with 7 bases left between them. The CDR3 has 12 amino acids. The V gene's germline CDR1 is SEHNR and CDR2 FQNEAQ (reference sequence). CDR3 DNA: TGTGCCAGTCAGGGGTCTGGAAACACCATATATTTT. This sequence encodes CASQGSGNTIYF.

The chain carries TRBV5-1 and TRBJ1-2; the match to TRBD1 covers 8 bases. J was trimmed by 4 bases and V by 0 bases; bases with no gene match: 5. The CDR3 is 15 residues long. Germline V gene sequence: CDR1 SGHRS, CDR2 YFSETQ. The CDR3 DNA follows: TGCGCCAGCAGCTTGGGTTCAGGGGGCAGCTATGGCTACACCTTC. Its translation is CASSLGSGGSYGYTF.

The V gene is TRBV29-1, the J gene TRBJ2-1, with a possible D match to TRBD2 (6 bases). Germline V gene data show CDR1 as SQVTM and CDR2 as ANQGSEA. V was shortened by 7 bases and J by 12 bases, with 19 bases between the two germline ends. The CDR3 runs 12 residues. The CDR3 DNA follows: TGCAGCGGCGGGACTGAGGCAAGTAGGCAGTTCTTC. It yields the protein CSGGTEASRQFF.

This clone was counted a few times. The genes are TRBV2 and TRBJ2-7; the D is unclear. Per the germline V gene, CDR1 is SNHLY and CDR2 is FYNNEI. The CDR3 has 13 amino acids. Trimming left V 7 bases short and J 7 bases short, with 17 bases between. The CDR3 nucleotides are TGTGCCAGCACTAGATTTGGCGGTACGGAGCAGTACTTC. Its translation: CASTRFGGTEQYF.